Listed here is a single T cell receptor beta chain. This sample stems from a study of T cells in tuberculosis. Overall study: The T cells targeted glucose monomycolate, a mycobacterial lipid, via CD1B.

CDR1 is DFQATT and CDR2 is SNEGSKA in the germline V gene (reference sequence). Between the trimmed V and J ends, which lost 7 bases and 7 bases, there was a span of 12 bases. This CDR3 is 11 amino acids long. Chain pairing is unknown; alpha and beta were sequenced separately. Assay used: immunoSEQ multiplex PCR; TCRdb lists only in-frame clones, some missing. The sample contains tens of thousands of clones, approximately 91% of which appear only once. Thawed, overnight-rested PBMC were stained with GMM-loaded CD1B tetramer, viability dye and anti-CD3, then sorted. The lipid loaded on the CD1B tetramers was C32 glucose monomycolate from Rhodococcus equi. CD14-expressing monocytes were removed from PBMC before cryopreservation and sorting.

Sequencing used CD1b-GMM tetramer-negative cells sorted from PBMCs. This sequence originates from an adult woman with latent tuberculosis. This chain links TRBV20-1 with TRBJ2-3; D ambiguous. The CDR3 DNA is TGCAGTGTTCTAATTGCTCATACGCAGTATTTT. This translates into CSVLIAHTQYF.